Included here is one TCR beta chain sequence, with context. Its antigen remains unknown. This specimen comes from a study of OX40 agonist ivuxolimab in advanced cancers. Findings and limits, study-wide: Several nonresponders also turned out to have low normalized T-cell clonal expansion. Relative to CD4+, CD8+ T cells held more expanded clones on average. Clonal expansion by week 6 occurred in CD4+ and CD8+ blood T cells (at 0.1 to 3.0 mg/kg).

The V gene's germline CDR1 is MDHEN and CDR2 SYDVKM. The CDR3 spans 14 residues. Trimming took off 3 bases at V and 0 bases at J, with 9 bases between the two ends. Profiled with immunoSEQ multiplex PCR; TCRdb holds only in-frame clones, not every one. The repertoire holds some 71,000 clones, with roughly 83% as singletons. This sequence originates from an adult with an advanced solid tumor such as melanoma, head and neck, liver or kidney cancer. The specimen comprised CD4+ or CD8+ T cells sorted from blood, sampled in a trial of the OX40 agonist ivuxolimab. The chain combines TRBV28 with TRBJ2-7; unclear D gene. CDR3 nucleotide sequence: TGTGCCAGCAGTTTCCCCGGTCGCTCCTACGAGCAGTACTTC. As protein: CASSFPGRSYEQYF. Full variable domain (rest looked up from reference TRBV28 and TRBJ2-7): DVKVTQSSRYLVKRTGEKVFLECVQDMDHENMFWYRQDPGLGLRLIYFSYDVKMKEKGDIPEGYSVSREKKERFSLILESASTNQTSMYLCASSFPGRSYEQYFGPGTRLTVT.